This T cell receptor (beta chain) derives from a study of CD8+CD57+ T cells in acquired aplastic anemia. Germline CDR1 is SNHLY and CDR2 is FYNNEI. This CDR3 spans 13 amino acids. V trimming: 6 bases; J trimming: 2 bases; junction bases outside the gene matches: 2. CD8+CD57+ cell expansion had been shown by flow cytometry in patients chosen for sequencing. Genomic DNA templated the TCR beta VDJ and CDR3 profiling. TCRdb re-called the reads with MiXCR, one entry per CDR3 protein. The sample contains around 170,000 distinct CDR3 sequences, nearly 50% of which appear only once. The sequence derives from a human donor with aplastic anemia. What was sequenced was sorted CD4+, CD8+, or CD8+CD57+ T cells (not recorded which) from PBMCs. The V gene is TRBV2, the J gene TRBJ2-7, with 9 positions matching TRBD1. CDR3 nucleotide sequence: TGTGCCAGCAGGGGACAGGGTCCCTACGAGCAGTACTTC. Protein sequence: CASRGQGPYEQYF.